This T cell receptor beta chain emerged from a study of T-cell reconstitution after alpha-beta-depleted transplantation in children. The germline V gene encodes CDR1 DFQATT and CDR2 SNEGSKA (reference sequence). CDR3 length equals 13 residues. V was clipped by 6 bases and J by 1 base; unmatched bases: 5. A library of TCRbeta sequences, prepared with unique molecular identifiers, was generated. Via MiXCR, TCRdb re-called the PCR reads, giving one row per CDR3 protein. The profile covers about 640,000 distinct CDR3 sequences, with 16% appearing a single time and 1.1% taken by the ten largest. This clonotype turned up a few times.

V is TRBV20-1 and J is TRBJ1-2; 7 nucleotides line up with TRBD1. The receptor comes from a human donor who donated a stem cell graft to a child with acute myeloid leukemia. Source: PBMCs from the stem cell graft donor, taken from the stem cell graft. CDR3 nucleotide sequence: TGCAGTGCATCCGGGACAGATAACTATGGCTACACCTTC. This encodes CSASGTDNYGYTF.